The rows below give T cell receptor beta chains drawn from one sample of a study of shared clonotypes between healthy human individuals. Assay used: immunoSEQ multiplex PCR; TCRdb lists only in-frame clones, some missing. The table includes 2 million to 2.5 million clones, roughly 94% detected once. Material: naive CD8+ T cells sorted from blood. Receptors originate from a man aged 18 to 29 in good health. The CDR3 runs from the conserved cysteine through the conserved F or W. Each record gives: D gene, V gene, CDR3 length, clone size, J gene, CDR3 DNA, CDR3 protein. The D gene is left open where the match is weak. Clone size is stated in some rows and not others, as once, few, many or a class when expanded.

D gene: -
V gene: TRBV4-1
CDR3 length: 16
clone size: -
J gene: TRBJ2-3
CDR3 DNA: TGCGCCAGCAGCCAAGAAGTGGGACAAAGCACAGATACGCAGTATTTT
CDR3 protein: CASSQEVGQSTDTQYF

D gene: -
V gene: TRBV25-1
CDR3 length: 13
clone size: -
J gene: TRBJ1-2
CDR3 DNA: TGTGCCAGCAGTGAGGGGGGAGGGTATGGCTACACCTTC
CDR3 protein: CASSEGGGYGYTF

D gene: -
V gene: TRBV21-1
CDR3 length: 15
clone size: -
J gene: TRBJ2-3
CDR3 DNA: TGTGCCAGGGTAACCGGGACAGGGTGCCCAGATACGCAGTATTTT
CDR3 protein: CARVTGTGCPDTQYF

D gene: -
V gene: TRBV7-8
CDR3 length: 13
clone size: once
J gene: TRBJ2-5
CDR3 DNA: TGTGCCAGCAGCTTAGCCCCGGGGGAGACCCAGTACTTC
CDR3 protein: CASSLAPGETQYF

D gene: -
V gene: TRBV10-1
CDR3 length: 14
clone size: -
J gene: TRBJ2-1
CDR3 DNA: TGCGCCAGCAGTGATGTGGGGTCCTACAATGAGCAGTTCTTC
CDR3 protein: CASSDVGSYNEQFF

D gene: TRBD2
V gene: TRBV28
CDR3 length: 15
clone size: -
J gene: TRBJ2-5
CDR3 DNA: TGTGCCAGCAGTCCCGGGACTAACCGCGGGGAGACCCAGTACTTC
CDR3 protein: CASSPGTNRGETQYF

D gene: -
V gene: TRBV6-1
CDR3 length: 14
clone size: -
J gene: TRBJ2-3
CDR3 DNA: TGTGCCAGCAGTGGACCCGCTTTTGCAGATACGCAGTATTTT
CDR3 protein: CASSGPAFADTQYF

D gene: TRBD1
V gene: TRBV7-9
CDR3 length: 16
clone size: -
J gene: TRBJ2-7
CDR3 DNA: TGTGCCAGCAGACCACCCGCCGGGACAGGACTCTACGAGCAGTACTTC
CDR3 protein: CASRPPAGTGLYEQYF

D gene: TRBD2
V gene: TRBV13
CDR3 length: 18
clone size: once
J gene: TRBJ2-1
CDR3 DNA: TGTGCCAGCAGCTCGTATTCTTTACTAGCGGGAGGGCCAAGTGAGCAGTTCTTC
CDR3 protein: CASSSYSLLAGGPSEQFF

D gene: -
V gene: TRBV10-3
CDR3 length: 12
clone size: -
J gene: TRBJ1-1
CDR3 DNA: TGTGCCATCAGTGAGCCTATGGGGGAAGCTTTCTTT
CDR3 protein: CAISEPMGEAFF

D gene: -
V gene: TRBV5-5
CDR3 length: 12
clone size: -
J gene: TRBJ2-7
CDR3 DNA: TGTGCCAGCAGCTTGTTGGGGTACGAGCAGTACTTC
CDR3 protein: CASSLLGYEQYF

D gene: -
V gene: TRBV30
CDR3 length: 14
clone size: -
J gene: TRBJ2-1
CDR3 DNA: TGTGCCTGGAGTCAGGCCCTCTCCTACAATGAGCAGTTCTTC
CDR3 protein: CAWSQALSYNEQFF